This T cell receptor beta chain derives from a study of blood T cells in healthy people across ages. V shed 2 bases, J shed 13 bases, and the junction held 13 bases outside the gene matches. Germline loops: CDR1 MNHEY, CDR2 SVGEGT. The CDR3 covers 16 residues. About 10 milliliters of peripheral blood were drawn from each donor into EDTA-treated tubes. Notes on the study in general: As age increased, TCR beta diversity per million T cells fell in a roughly linear fashion. Observed TCR beta diversity showed a strong correlation with the percentage of naive T cells as measured by flow cytometry. Expanded clonotype shifts may have been confounded, as the donors had an unknown CMV status.

Comments on this clonotype: Antigen: not known.

Sample-barcoded 5' priming and a J-beta primer mix drove a second PCR of roughly 6 to 12 cycles. TCRdb re-called the 5' RACE reads through MiXCR, storing one row per CDR3 protein. The sample contains some 1.8 million distinct CDR3 sequences, approximately 39% of which appear only once. The source material was blood. This receptor was obtained from a human donor in good health. The rearrangement uses TRBV6-2 or TRBV6-3 and TRBJ2-4; 11 bases match TRBD1. The CDR3 region is CASSYLPGQGVQEQYF. The CDR3 bases are TGTGCCAGCAGTTACCTACCGGGACAGGGGGTTCAAGAGCAGTACTTC.